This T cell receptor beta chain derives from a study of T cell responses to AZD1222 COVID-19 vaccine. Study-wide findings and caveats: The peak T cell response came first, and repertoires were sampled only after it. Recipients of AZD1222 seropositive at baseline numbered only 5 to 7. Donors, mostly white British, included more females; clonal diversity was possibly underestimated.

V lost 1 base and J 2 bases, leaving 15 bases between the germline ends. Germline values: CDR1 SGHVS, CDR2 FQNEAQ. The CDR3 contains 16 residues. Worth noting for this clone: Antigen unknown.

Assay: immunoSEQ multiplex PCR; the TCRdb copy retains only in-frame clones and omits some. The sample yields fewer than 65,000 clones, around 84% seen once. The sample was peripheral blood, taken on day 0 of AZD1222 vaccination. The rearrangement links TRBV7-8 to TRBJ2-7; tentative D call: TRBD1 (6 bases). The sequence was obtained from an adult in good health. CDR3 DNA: TGTGCCAGCAGCTTAGGCACAGGGTCACAAACCTACGAGCAGTACTTC. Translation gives CASSLGTGSQTYEQYF.